The sequence of this T cell receptor beta chain was determined in a study of CXCR3-negative and CXCR3-positive naive CD8 T cells. Through 5' RACE with UMI labels, the TRB cDNA libraries were prepared. From its re-call of the 5' RACE reads, TCRdb lists each CDR3 protein once, without DNA. The ten top clones account for 1.6%, within a sample of 45,000 or so distinct CDR3 sequences. Findings and caveats of the study: Whereas memory cells differed, naive CXCR3-negative and CXCR3-positive cells shared similar TRBV-TRBJ usage. CXCR3-positive naive cells had more hydrophobic TRB CDR3s than CXCR3-negative naive cells.

As for this clonotype: The antigen is unknown.

The receptor was derived from a human donor in good health. Some clones in this sample may be carry-over from other donors' samples. What was sequenced was naive CXCR3- CD8+ T cells from blood. The sample's subset: CD45RO-CCR7+CD27+CD95- naive CD8+ T cells lacking CXCR3 (TNR3-).

The CDR3: CASSQDGQETQYF. The chain joins TRBV4-3 to TRBJ2-5. The CDR3 is made up of 13 amino acids. Germline CDR1 LGHNA, CDR2 YSLEER.